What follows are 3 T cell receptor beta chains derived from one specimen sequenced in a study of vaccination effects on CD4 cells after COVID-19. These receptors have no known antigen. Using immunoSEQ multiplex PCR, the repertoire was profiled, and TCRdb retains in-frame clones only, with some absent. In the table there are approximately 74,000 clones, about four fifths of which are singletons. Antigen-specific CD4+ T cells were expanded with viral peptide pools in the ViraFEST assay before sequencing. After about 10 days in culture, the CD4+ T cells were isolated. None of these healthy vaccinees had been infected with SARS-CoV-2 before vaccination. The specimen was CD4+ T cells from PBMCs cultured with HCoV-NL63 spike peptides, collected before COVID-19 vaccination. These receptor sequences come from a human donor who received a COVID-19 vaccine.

The CDR3 is CASSQEGQGWANTGELFF. In nucleotides, the CDR3 is TGCGCCAGCAGCCAAGAGGGACAGGGTTGGGCGAACACCGGGGAGCTGTTTTTT. The rearrangement links TRBV4-1 to TRBJ2-2; 9 bases agree with TRBD1. V gave up 0 bases and J gave up 0 bases; unmatched junction bases: 5. CDR1 and CDR2 from the germline V gene are MGHRA and YSYEKL. The CDR3 loop spans 18 amino acids.

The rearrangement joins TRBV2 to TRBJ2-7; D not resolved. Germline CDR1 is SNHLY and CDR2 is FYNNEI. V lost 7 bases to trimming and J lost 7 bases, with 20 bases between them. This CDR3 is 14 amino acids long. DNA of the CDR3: TGTGCCAGCAATAAGAGCCCCTTTACGGGTGAGCAGTACGTC. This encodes CASNKSPFTGEQYV.

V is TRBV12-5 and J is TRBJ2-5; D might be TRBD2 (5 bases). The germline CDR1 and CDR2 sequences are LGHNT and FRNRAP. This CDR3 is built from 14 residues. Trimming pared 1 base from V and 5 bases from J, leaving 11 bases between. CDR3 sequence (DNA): TGTGCTAGTGGTTTGGCTGGGGAGAAGGAGACCCAGTACTTC. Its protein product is CASGLAGEKETQYF.